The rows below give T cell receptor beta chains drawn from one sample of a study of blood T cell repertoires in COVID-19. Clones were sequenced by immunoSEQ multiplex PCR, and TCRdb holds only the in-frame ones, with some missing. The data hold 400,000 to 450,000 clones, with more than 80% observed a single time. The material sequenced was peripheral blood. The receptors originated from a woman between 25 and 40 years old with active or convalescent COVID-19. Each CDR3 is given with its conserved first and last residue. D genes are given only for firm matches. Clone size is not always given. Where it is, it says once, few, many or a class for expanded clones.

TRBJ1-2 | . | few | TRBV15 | CATSIYGGNYGYTF | TGTGCCACCAGCATCTACGGGGGAAACTATGGCTACACCTTC
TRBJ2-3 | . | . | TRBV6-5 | CASQRQGSDTQYF | TGTGCCAGCCAAAGGCAGGGGTCAGATACGCAGTATTTT
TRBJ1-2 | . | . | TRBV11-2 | CASSFVGAGDYGYTF | TGTGCCAGCAGCTTCGTCGGGGCGGGGGACTATGGCTACACCTTC
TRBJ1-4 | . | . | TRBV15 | CATSSRQESNEKLFF | TGTGCCACCAGCAGCAGACAGGAGTCTAATGAAAAACTGTTTTTT
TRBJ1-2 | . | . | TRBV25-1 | CASSEFGLYGYTF | TGTGCCAGCAGTGAATTCGGTCTCTATGGCTACACCTTC
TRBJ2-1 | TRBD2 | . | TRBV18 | CASSPRLRTSGKAYNEQFF | TGTGCCAGCTCACCACGTTTACGGACTAGCGGGAAGGCCTACAATGAGCAGTTCTTC
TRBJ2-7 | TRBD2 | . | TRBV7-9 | CAAGGGSYEQYF | TGTGCCGCGGGGGGCGGTTCCTACGAGCAGTACTTC
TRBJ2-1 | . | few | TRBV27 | CASSLRTGNEQFF | TGTGCCAGCAGTTTAAGAACGGGAAATGAGCAGTTCTTC
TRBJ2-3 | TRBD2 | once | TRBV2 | CASELAGSTDTQYF | TGTGCCAGTGAACTAGCGGGAAGCACAGATACGCAGTATTTT
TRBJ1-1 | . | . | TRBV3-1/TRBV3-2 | CASRQQGLNTEAFF | TGTGCCAGCAGACAACAGGGATTGAACACTGAAGCTTTCTTT
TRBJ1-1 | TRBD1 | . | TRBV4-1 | CASSQDPGQTTQRAFF | TGCGCCAGCAGCCAAGATCCGGGACAGACGACGCAACGAGCTTTCTTT
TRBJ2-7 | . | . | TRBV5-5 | CASSPSNSYEQYF | TGTGCCAGCAGCCCCAGTAACTCCTACGAGCAGTACTTC
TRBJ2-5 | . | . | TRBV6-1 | CASSEGAGQETQYF | TGTGCCAGCAGTGAGGGGGCAGGCCAAGAGACCCAGTACTTC
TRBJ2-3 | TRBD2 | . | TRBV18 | CASSPGRPGLGVTDTQYF | TGTGCCAGCTCACCTGGGAGGCCGGGACTAGGTGTCACAGATACGCAGTATTTT
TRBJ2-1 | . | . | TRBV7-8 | CASSNSNEQFF | TGTGCCAGCAGTAATTCCAATGAGCAGTTCTTC
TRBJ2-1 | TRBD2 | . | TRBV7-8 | CASSFDWGRVEGEQFF | TGTGCCAGCAGCTTCGATTGGGGGAGGGTTGAAGGTGAGCAGTTCTTC
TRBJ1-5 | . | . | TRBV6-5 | CASSNAGSNQPQHF | TGTGCCAGCAGTAACGCAGGGAGCAATCAGCCCCAGCATTTT
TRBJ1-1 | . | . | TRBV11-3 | CASSYTANTEAFF | TGTGCCAGCAGCTACACAGCAAACACTGAAGCTTTCTTT
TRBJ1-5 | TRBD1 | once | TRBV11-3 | CASSSRTRTGDQPQHF | TGTGCCAGCAGCTCCCGGACACGGACAGGAGATCAGCCCCAGCATTTT
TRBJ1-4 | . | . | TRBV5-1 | CASSGYDEKLFF | TGCGCCAGCTCAGGGTACGATGAAAAACTGTTTTTT
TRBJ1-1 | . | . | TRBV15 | CATSRPGIMNTEAFF | TGTGCCACCAGCAGACCAGGGATTATGAACACTGAAGCTTTCTTT
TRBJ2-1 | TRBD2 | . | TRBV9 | CASSVSGRSSYNEQFF | TGTGCCAGCAGCGTTAGCGGGAGGAGCTCCTACAATGAGCAGTTCTTC
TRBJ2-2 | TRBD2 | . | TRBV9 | CASSFLLAGVSGELFF | TGTGCCAGCAGCTTTCTTCTAGCGGGGGTCTCCGGGGAGCTGTTTTTT
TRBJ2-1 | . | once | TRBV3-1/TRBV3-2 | CASSSGTQVRDEQFF | TGTGCCAGCAGCTCCGGCACCCAGGTTCGTGATGAGCAGTTCTTC
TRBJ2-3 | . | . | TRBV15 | CATSRIIQKPSTDTQYF | TGTGCCACCAGCAGAATCATCCAGAAACCTAGCACAGATACGCAGTATTTT
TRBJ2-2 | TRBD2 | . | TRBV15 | CATSAGTSGGTGELFF | TGTGCCACCAGTGCCGGGACTAGCGGGGGCACCGGGGAGCTGTTTTTT
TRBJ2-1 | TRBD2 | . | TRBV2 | CASSEPPFRGGDEQFF | TGTGCCAGCAGTGAACCCCCCTTTCGGGGGGGTGACGAGCAGTTCTTC
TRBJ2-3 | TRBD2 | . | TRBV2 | CASSENVASGGLDTQYF | TGTGCCAGCAGTGAAAACGTGGCTAGCGGGGGGCTAGATACGCAGTATTTT